A selection of T cell receptor beta chains follows, all from one sample in a study of T cell repertoires in cytomegalovirus infection. From the reads, TCRdb called clonotypes with MiXCR, one entry per CDR3 protein. The sample shows about 310,000 distinct CDR3 sequences, about 17% of them seen only once. Sequencing was performed on PBMCs. The receptors come from a human donor in good health (CMV status not recorded). Some clones in this sample may be carry-over from other donors' samples. CDR3s include the opening cysteine and the closing phenylalanine or tryptophan. D genes are given only for firm matches. Clone size is given for some rows only: seen once, a few or many times, or a class if the clone is expanded.

TRBJ2-5,.,.,TRBV27,CASSPDGGETQYF,TGTGCCAGCAGCCCAGACGGAGGAGAGACCCAGTACTTC
TRBJ2-5,.,.,TRBV7-2,CASSSLGGGAWETQYF,TGTGCCAGCAGCTCCCTTGGGGGGGGGGCCTGGGAGACCCAGTACTTC
TRBJ2-7,TRBD2,few,TRBV20-1,CSARVISGGSYEQYF,TGCAGTGCTAGAGTTATTAGCGGGGGTTCCTACGAGCAGTACTTC
TRBJ2-2,.,.,TRBV7-9,CASSLRAGTGELFF,TGTGCCAGCAGCTTAAGGGCGGGGACCGGGGAGCTGTTTTTT
TRBJ1-2,.,.,TRBV20-1,CSADREGGAFYGYTF,TGCAGTGCTGACCGAGAGGGGGGCGCCTTCTATGGCTACACCTTC
TRBJ2-1,TRBD1,.,TRBV10-3,CATRIQGAKDEQFF,TGTGCCACCCGGATCCAGGGGGCGAAGGATGAGCAGTTCTTC
TRBJ2-1,.,many,TRBV7-2,CASSFDGPGPYNEQFF,TGTGCCAGCAGCTTTGATGGCCCTGGGCCTTACAATGAGCAGTTCTTC
TRBJ2-1,TRBD2,many,TRBV4-1,CASSRGLAGGPNYNEQFF,TGCGCCAGCAGCCGCGGACTAGCGGGGGGCCCTAATTACAATGAGCAGTTCTTC
TRBJ1-2,.,.,TRBV28,CASRDSQRDYTF,TGTGCCAGCAGGGACAGCCAGCGAGACTACACCTTC
TRBJ1-3,.,.,TRBV7-9,CASSLLPNSGNTIYF,TGTGCCAGCAGCTTACTACCTAACTCTGGAAACACCATATATTTT
TRBJ1-2,.,.,TRBV27,CASSLREGEGYTF,TGTGCCAGCAGTTTGCGAGAGGGCGAGGGCTACACCTTC
TRBJ2-7,.,.,TRBV5-1,CASSPGPIGEFSYEQYF,TGCGCCAGCAGCCCCGGCCCTATCGGAGAGTTCTCCTACGAGCAGTACTTC
TRBJ1-1,TRBD1,few,TRBV6-2/TRBV6-3,CASSYPGRDRGEAFF,TGTGCCAGCAGTTACCCCGGCCGGGACAGGGGAGAAGCTTTCTTT
TRBJ1-4,.,many,TRBV20-1,CSAPSGTNEKLFF,TGCAGTGCTCCGTCGGGAACTAATGAAAAACTGTTTTTT
TRBJ1-1,.,few,TRBV11-2,CASSLEYAGIIFDTEAFF,TGTGCCAGCAGCTTAGAATACGCAGGGATTATTTTTGACACTGAAGCTTTCTTT
TRBJ2-1,.,.,TRBV7-3,CASSLGQGPGISDEQFF,TGTGCCAGCAGCTTAGGGCAGGGCCCAGGTATAAGCGATGAGCAGTTCTTC
TRBJ1-4,.,few,TRBV20-1,CSATGVRGEKLFF,TGCAGTGCTACAGGGGTGAGGGGTGAAAAACTGTTTTTT
TRBJ2-1,.,.,TRBV6-5,CASSYLGDEQFF,TGTGCCAGCAGTTACCTCGGGGATGAGCAGTTCTTC
TRBJ2-1,.,.,TRBV20-1,CSAIYFNEQFF,TGCAGTGCTATATATTTCAATGAGCAGTTCTTC
TRBJ1-1,.,many,TRBV7-2,CASSLVLGMNTEAFF,TGTGCCAGCAGCTTAGTTCTAGGAATGAACACTGAAGCTTTCTTT
TRBJ2-7,TRBD1,.,TRBV20-1,CSARTGAAYEQYF,TGCAGTGCTAGGACAGGGGCAGCCTACGAGCAGTACTTC
TRBJ1-5,TRBD1,few,TRBV28,CASSPKKGQAGQPQHF,TGTGCCAGCAGTCCCAAAAAGGGACAGGCCGGCCAGCCCCAGCATTTT
TRBJ1-5,.,many,TRBV7-2,CASSLDAGPQPQHF,TGTGCCAGCAGCTTAGACGCGGGGCCTCAGCCCCAGCATTTT
TRBJ1-4,.,.,TRBV7-2,CASSLGRAEKLFF,TGTGCCAGCAGCTTAGGGAGGGCTGAAAAACTGTTTTTT
TRBJ2-3,TRBD2,few,TRBV4-1,CASSQVGGRADTQYF,TGCGCCAGCAGCCAAGTGGGAGGGCGGGCAGATACGCAGTATTTT
TRBJ2-1,TRBD2,few,TRBV28,CASSPGLAGGLNEQFF,TGTGCCAGCAGTCCGGGACTAGCGGGGGGACTCAATGAGCAGTTCTTC
TRBJ2-1,TRBD2,many,TRBV7-6,CASSPAGLAGYNEQFF,TGTGCCAGCAGCCCCGCGGGGCTAGCGGGGTACAATGAGCAGTTCTTC
TRBJ2-3,TRBD2,few,TRBV7-2,CASSSGLAGSMDTQYF,TGTGCCAGCAGCTCGGGACTAGCGGGGTCAATGGATACGCAGTATTTT
TRBJ2-7,.,.,TRBV10-2,CASTWGGLFYEQYF,TGCGCCAGCACCTGGGGCGGCCTTTTCTACGAGCAGTACTTC
TRBJ1-5,.,many,TRBV12-3/TRBV12-4,CASSFGGPANQPQHF,TGTGCCAGCAGTTTCGGGGGACCTGCCAATCAGCCCCAGCATTTT
TRBJ2-1,TRBD2,.,TRBV5-5,CASNQRTSGDNEQFF,TGTGCCAGCAACCAGCGGACTAGCGGGGATAATGAGCAGTTCTTC
TRBJ2-7,.,few,TRBV2,CASSSGVEQYF,TGTGCCAGCAGTTCAGGGGTCGAGCAGTACTTC
TRBJ2-5,.,.,TRBV11-2,CASSTDGQETQYF,TGTGCCAGCAGCACAGACGGGCAAGAGACCCAGTACTTC
TRBJ2-1,TRBD2,few,TRBV5-1,CASSLSSGSYNEQFF,TGCGCCAGCAGCTTGAGTAGCGGGTCTTACAATGAGCAGTTCTTC
TRBJ1-2,.,many,TRBV7-2,CASSSPPGAWVGYTF,TGTGCCAGCAGCTCCCCTCCAGGTGCCTGGGTTGGCTACACCTTC
TRBJ1-6,TRBD1,many,TRBV2,CASGTGQGNSPLHF,TGTGCCAGCGGGACGGGACAGGGAAATTCACCCCTCCACTTT
TRBJ2-1,.,.,TRBV12-3/TRBV12-4,CASSLGGSRNNEQFF,TGTGCCAGCAGTTTAGGAGGGAGTCGGAACAATGAGCAGTTCTTC
TRBJ2-5,.,many,TRBV7-9,CASSLKRNTRETQYF,TGTGCCAGCAGCTTAAAACGGAACACCCGGGAGACCCAGTACTTC
TRBJ2-7,.,few,TRBV4-1,CASSLRNRMDYEQYF,TGCGCCAGCAGCCTGAGAAACCGAATGGACTACGAGCAGTACTTC
TRBJ2-3,TRBD2,few,TRBV20-1,CSATRTSGGADTQYF,TGCAGTGCAACGCGGACTAGCGGGGGCGCAGATACGCAGTATTTT
TRBJ1-2,.,many,TRBV7-2,CASSLTWDTANYGYTF,TGTGCCAGCAGCCTAACATGGGACACAGCTAACTATGGCTACACCTTC
TRBJ2-1,.,.,TRBV3-1,CASSQDQGTPYNEQFF,TGTGCCAGCAGCCAAGATCAGGGGACCCCCTACAATGAGCAGTTCTTC
TRBJ1-1,.,many,TRBV12-3/TRBV12-4,CASRKGGNTEAFF,TGTGCCAGCAGGAAGGGCGGGAACACTGAAGCTTTCTTT
TRBJ1-2,.,.,TRBV6-5,CASSYSIKGLGGYTF,TGTGCCAGCAGTTACTCGATAAAGGGGCTGGGAGGCTACACCTTC
TRBJ2-1,TRBD2,many,TRBV7-6,CASSPLGGGVSYNEQFF,TGTGCCAGCAGCCCCCTTGGCGGGGGGGTCTCCTACAATGAGCAGTTCTTC
TRBJ1-1,.,few,TRBV7-9,CASSHKGGNTEAFF,TGTGCCAGCAGCCACAAGGGGGGGAACACTGAAGCTTTCTTT
TRBJ2-7,TRBD1,.,TRBV15,CATSHSGTGGYEQYF,TGTGCCACCAGCCATTCCGGGACAGGGGGCTACGAGCAGTACTTC
TRBJ2-1,TRBD2,many,TRBV7-6,CASSSLAARYNEQFF,TGTGCCAGCAGCTCGCTAGCGGCTCGCTACAATGAGCAGTTCTTC
TRBJ1-1,.,few,TRBV28,CASSFWGGGNTEAFF,TGTGCCAGCAGTTTTTGGGGTGGTGGGAACACTGAAGCTTTCTTT
TRBJ1-2,.,.,TRBV5-6,CASSSPGLYGYTF,TGTGCCAGCAGCTCGCCGGGCCTCTATGGCTACACCTTC
TRBJ2-1,TRBD1,many,TRBV12-3/TRBV12-4,CASSPGQGADEQFF,TGTGCCAGCAGTCCTGGACAGGGGGCCGATGAGCAGTTCTTC
TRBJ1-2,.,many,TRBV28,CASGTDHDRANYGYTF,TGTGCCAGCGGGACGGATCACGACAGAGCCAACTATGGCTACACCTTC